This T cell receptor beta chain was retrieved from a study of blood T cell repertoires in COVID-19. About the study: The United States, Italy and Spain provided the acute and convalescent COVID-19 samples. The cDNA or gDNA used as material had been derived from T cells, B-cell-depleted T cells, or PBMCs.

V shed 8 bases and J shed 4 bases, with 14 bases lying between them. From germline, CDR1 is SNHLY and CDR2 FYNNEI. CDR3 length equals 13 residues. Original processing notes: From reference gene primer amplification, estimates of nucleated cell counts were derived. Some clones are missing from TCRdb's copy, which holds only in-frame ones; the method was immunoSEQ multiplex PCR. V, J and clone size reflect that table, while D and trimming were determined from the DNA. The repertoire consists of roughly 160,000 clones, with 70% to 90% occurring once and the leading ten covering more than 1%. The V and J genes are TRBV2 and TRBJ1-1; D is unresolved. The source material was peripheral blood. This clonotype originated in a man aged 40-49 years with acute or convalescent COVID-19. Here the CDR3 DNA reads TGTGCCAGCGGAGGCAACTTGGGCACTGAAGCTTTCTTT. It specifies CASGGNLGTEAFF.